This TCR beta chain stems from a study of shared clonotypes between healthy human individuals. The study's findings and limits: Naive subsets generally had larger estimated richness than memory subsets.

For each subset, genomic DNA was distributed in equal portions over several immunoSEQ plates. Generated by immunoSEQ multiplex PCR, the TCRdb table keeps only in-frame clones and is missing some. The top ten hold under 2% of the sample, which has 700,000 or so clones, 55% to 75% seen once. This CDR3 is built from 13 residues. V gave up 1 base and J gave up 6 bases, with 10 bases separating them. Looked up from germline, CDR1 is SGHAT and CDR2 is FQNNGV. With regard to this clone: Its specificity is unknown.

The sample consisted of memory CD4+ T cells sorted from blood. Subset here: CD45RA-negative fraction. The receptor was derived from a woman in her twenties or thirties in good health. This chain uses TRBV11-2 with TRBJ2-7; D ambiguous. CDR3 sequence: CASSLATGAEQYF. The CDR3 DNA sequence: TGTGCCAGCAGCTTAGCTACGGGCGCCGAGCAGTACTTC.